This is a list of T cell receptor beta chains from one sample in a study of blood T cell repertoires in COVID-19. Method: immunoSEQ multiplex PCR; TCRdb's copy keeps in-frame clones and lacks some. The sample holds 320,000 or so clones, 75% to 90% seen once. Sequenced: PBMCs or T cells enriched from blood (not recorded which). The receptors stem from a man aged 60 to 75 who had recovered from COVID-19. CDR3s include the opening cysteine and the closing phenylalanine or tryptophan. D genes are given only for firm matches. Not every row has a clone size; where given, it reads once, few, many or a size class.

v_call	cdr3_length	clone_size	j_call	d_call	cdr3_nt	cdr3_aa
TRBV25-1	14	-	TRBJ1-2	-	TGTGCCAGCAGTGAAAGTCCCAGGGGCTATGGCTACACCTTC	CASSESPRGYGYTF
TRBV19	15	-	TRBJ2-2	-	TGTGCCAGTAGTATACTAGCGCCGAACACCGGGGAGCTGTTTTTT	CASSILAPNTGELFF
TRBV9	15	-	TRBJ2-6	-	TGTGCCAGCAGAGCAGGAAACTCTGGGGCCAACGTCCTGACTTTC	CASRAGNSGANVLTF
TRBV7-2	15	-	TRBJ2-7	-	TGTGCCAGCAGCTCTCGTGAACTCACTGGCTACGAGCAGTACTTC	CASSSRELTGYEQYF
TRBV3-1/TRBV3-2	13	once	TRBJ1-1	-	TGTGCCAGCAGCCAAGAGGGGAGGGGTAAAGCTTTCTTT	CASSQEGRGKAFF
TRBV7-9	16	-	TRBJ1-4	-	TGTGCCAGCAGCTTCTCCGGGACACCCAAGAGTGAAAAACTGTTTTTT	CASSFSGTPKSEKLFF
TRBV11-2	15	-	TRBJ2-7	TRBD2	TGTGCCAGCAGCTTAAGTCGGGAGGGGATTTACGAGCAGTACTTC	CASSLSREGIYEQYF
TRBV7-9	15	-	TRBJ1-1	TRBD1	TGTGCCAGCAGCTTCACAGGGGCCGGGAACACTGAAGCTTTCTTT	CASSFTGAGNTEAFF
TRBV10-3	16	-	TRBJ1-6	TRBD1	TGTGCCATCAGTGAGCCACTACAGGGGGGCTCTTCACCCCTCCACTTT	CAISEPLQGGSSPLHF
TRBV4-1	14	few	TRBJ2-2	TRBD2	TGCGCCAGCAGCCATGGCGGGAGGGGCGGGGAGCTGTTTTTT	CASSHGGRGGELFF
TRBV29-1	13	-	TRBJ1-2	TRBD1	TGCAGCGTTGAAATGGGACAGGACTATGGCTACACCTTC	CSVEMGQDYGYTF
TRBV2	12	-	TRBJ1-1	-	TGTGCCACAGGGTATACGGGCACTGAAGCTTTCTTT	CATGYTGTEAFF
TRBV29-1	16	-	TRBJ1-1	-	TGCAGCGTTGATGGGCAGTCTTTGGGCATGAACACTGAAGCTTTCTTT	CSVDGQSLGMNTEAFF
TRBV3-1/TRBV3-2	15	-	TRBJ1-5	-	TGTGCCAGCAGCCAAGCTGGGGGGTACAATCAGCCCCAGCATTTT	CASSQAGGYNQPQHF
TRBV19	14	-	TRBJ1-1	-	TGTGCCAGTATCCTCGGGACAAGCCCGCGGAAAGCTTTCTTT	CASILGTSPRKAFF
TRBV19	15	-	TRBJ1-3	-	TGTGCCAGCGTAAAACAGGGTTCGTGGGGAAACACCATATATTTT	CASVKQGSWGNTIYF